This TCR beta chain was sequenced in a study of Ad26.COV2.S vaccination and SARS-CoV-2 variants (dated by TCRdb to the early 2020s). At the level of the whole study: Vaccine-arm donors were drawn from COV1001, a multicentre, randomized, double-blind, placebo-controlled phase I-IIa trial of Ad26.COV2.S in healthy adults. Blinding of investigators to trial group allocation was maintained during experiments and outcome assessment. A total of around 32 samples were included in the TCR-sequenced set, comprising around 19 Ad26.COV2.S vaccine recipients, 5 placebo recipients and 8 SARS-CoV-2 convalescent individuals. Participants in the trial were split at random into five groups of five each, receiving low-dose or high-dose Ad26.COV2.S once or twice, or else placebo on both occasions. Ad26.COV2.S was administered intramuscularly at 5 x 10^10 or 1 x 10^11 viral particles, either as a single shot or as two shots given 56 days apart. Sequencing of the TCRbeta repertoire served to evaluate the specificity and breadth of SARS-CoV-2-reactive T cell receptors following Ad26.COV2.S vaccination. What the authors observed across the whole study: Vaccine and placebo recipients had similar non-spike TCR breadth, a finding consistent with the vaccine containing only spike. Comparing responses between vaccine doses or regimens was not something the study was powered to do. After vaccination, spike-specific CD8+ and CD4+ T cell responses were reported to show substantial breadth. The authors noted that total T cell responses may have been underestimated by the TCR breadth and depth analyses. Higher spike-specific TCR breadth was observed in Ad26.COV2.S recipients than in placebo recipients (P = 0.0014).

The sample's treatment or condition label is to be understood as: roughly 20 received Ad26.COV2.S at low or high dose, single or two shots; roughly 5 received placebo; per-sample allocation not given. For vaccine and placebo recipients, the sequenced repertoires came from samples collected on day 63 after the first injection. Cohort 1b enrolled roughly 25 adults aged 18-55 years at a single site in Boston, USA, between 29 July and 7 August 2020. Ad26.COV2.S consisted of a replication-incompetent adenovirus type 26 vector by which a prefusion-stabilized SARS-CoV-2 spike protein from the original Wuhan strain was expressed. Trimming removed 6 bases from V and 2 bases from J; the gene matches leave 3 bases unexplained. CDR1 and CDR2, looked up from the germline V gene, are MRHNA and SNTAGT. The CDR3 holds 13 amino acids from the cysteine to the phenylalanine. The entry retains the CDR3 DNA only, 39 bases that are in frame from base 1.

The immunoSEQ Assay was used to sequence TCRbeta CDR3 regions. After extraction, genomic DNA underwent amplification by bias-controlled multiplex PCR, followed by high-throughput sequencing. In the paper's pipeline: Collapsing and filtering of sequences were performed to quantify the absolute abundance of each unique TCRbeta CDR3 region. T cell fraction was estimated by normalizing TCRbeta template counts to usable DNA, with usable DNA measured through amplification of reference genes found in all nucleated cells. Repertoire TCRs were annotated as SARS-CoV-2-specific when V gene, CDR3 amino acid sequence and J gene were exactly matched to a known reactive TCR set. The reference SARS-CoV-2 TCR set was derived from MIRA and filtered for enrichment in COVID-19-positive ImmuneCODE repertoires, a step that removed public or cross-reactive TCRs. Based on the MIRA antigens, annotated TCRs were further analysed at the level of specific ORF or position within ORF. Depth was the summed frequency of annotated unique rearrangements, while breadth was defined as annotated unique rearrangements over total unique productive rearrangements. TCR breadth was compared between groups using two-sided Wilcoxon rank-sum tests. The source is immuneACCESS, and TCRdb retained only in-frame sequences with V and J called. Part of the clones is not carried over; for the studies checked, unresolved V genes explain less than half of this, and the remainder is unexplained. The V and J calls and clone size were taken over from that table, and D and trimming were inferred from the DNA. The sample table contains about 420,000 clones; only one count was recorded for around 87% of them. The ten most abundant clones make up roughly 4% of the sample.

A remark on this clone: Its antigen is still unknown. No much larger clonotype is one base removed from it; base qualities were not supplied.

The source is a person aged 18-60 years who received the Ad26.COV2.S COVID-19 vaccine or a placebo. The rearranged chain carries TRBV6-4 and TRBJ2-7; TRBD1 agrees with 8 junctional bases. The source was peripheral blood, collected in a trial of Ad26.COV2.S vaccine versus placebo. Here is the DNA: TGTGCCAGCAGGGGGGACAGGACCTACGAGCAGTACTTC. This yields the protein CASRGDRTYEQYF.